This record covers a single TCR beta chain. In the study's own analysis: Amplification of reference gene primers provided the estimated nucleated cell counts. Using immunoSEQ multiplex PCR, the repertoire was profiled, and TCRdb retains in-frame clones only, with some absent. That table supplies the V and J calls and clone size; D and trimming were determined from the DNA. The profile shows about 190,000 clones, 65% to 80% of them singletons. The sample belongs to a study of blood T cell repertoires in COVID-19. Trimming removed 2 bases at V and 6 bases at J, with 14 bases between. The CDR3 spans 14 residues. In germline, CDR1 is WNHNN, CDR2 SYGVQD (reference sequence).

The sequence came from a man aged 50 to 59 who had recovered from COVID-19. The J gene is TRBJ2-7, the V gene TRBV10-1, with D perhaps matching TRBD2 (6 bases). The specimen was peripheral blood. As DNA, the CDR3 is TGCGCCAGCAGTGAGGGCGGGGTAAGATCCGAGCAGTACTTC. This gives the protein CASSEGGVRSEQYF.